These T cell receptor beta chains were read from a single sample in a study of cytomegalovirus exposure and HLA in healthy donors. Assay: immunoSEQ multiplex PCR; the TCRdb copy retains only in-frame clones and omits some. This sample carries around 100,000 clones, about four fifths of them seen once, and the ten largest clones take 4% to 5.5%. The material sequenced was PBMCs. These receptors were taken from a man aged 30-40 years in good health and CMV-seropositive. Both conserved end residues are part of each CDR3. Fields, in order: clone size, V gene, J gene, D gene, CDR3 DNA, CDR3 protein. A D gene is named only where the DNA matches it firmly. A clone size is listed for some rows: how often the clone was seen (once, few, many), or a class if it is expanded.

clone_size: -; v_call: TRBV15; j_call: TRBJ1-4; d_call: TRBD1; cdr3_nt: TGTGCCACCAGCAGAGATAGACAGGGGGGGGAAAAACTGTTTTTT; cdr3_aa: CATSRDRQGGEKLFF
clone_size: -; v_call: TRBV10-3; j_call: TRBJ1-1; d_call: TRBD1; cdr3_nt: TGTGCCGCCAGACAGGGGGCGAACACTGAAGCTTTCTTT; cdr3_aa: CAARQGANTEAFF
clone_size: -; v_call: TRBV27; j_call: TRBJ1-1; d_call: -; cdr3_nt: TGTGCCAGCAGTTTACAGGTACGGACTGAAGCTTTCTTT; cdr3_aa: CASSLQVRTEAFF
clone_size: -; v_call: TRBV5-5; j_call: TRBJ2-1; d_call: -; cdr3_nt: TGTGCCAGCAGCACCGGTAATGAGCAGTTCTTC; cdr3_aa: CASSTGNEQFF
clone_size: -; v_call: TRBV29-1; j_call: TRBJ1-2; d_call: -; cdr3_nt: TGCAGCGTTGGGGGGGGAATATCTAACTATGGCTACACCTTC; cdr3_aa: CSVGGGISNYGYTF
clone_size: -; v_call: TRBV11-3; j_call: TRBJ1-2; d_call: TRBD1; cdr3_nt: TGTGCCAGCAGCTTTTCCGGGACAGGGCCTATACTCTATGGCTACACCTTC; cdr3_aa: CASSFSGTGPILYGYTF
clone_size: once; v_call: TRBV19; j_call: TRBJ1-2; d_call: TRBD1; cdr3_nt: TGTGCCAGTAGTACAAACAGGGGGTCCCTCCGTGGCTACACCTTC; cdr3_aa: CASSTNRGSLRGYTF
clone_size: -; v_call: TRBV28; j_call: TRBJ2-5; d_call: TRBD1; cdr3_nt: TGTGCCAGCAGTCCCCGCGAGGGGGCCCAAGAGACCCAGTACTTC; cdr3_aa: CASSPREGAQETQYF
clone_size: once; v_call: TRBV7-2; j_call: TRBJ2-5; d_call: -; cdr3_nt: TGTGCCAGCAGCTTAGGGCGGTTGGAGACCCAGTACTTC; cdr3_aa: CASSLGRLETQYF
clone_size: -; v_call: TRBV7-9; j_call: TRBJ2-5; d_call: TRBD2; cdr3_nt: TGTGCCAGCAGCTCGACTAGCGGGGGGGCCGAGACCCAGTACTTC; cdr3_aa: CASSSTSGGAETQYF
clone_size: -; v_call: TRBV28; j_call: TRBJ1-3; d_call: -; cdr3_nt: TGTGCCAGCAGTCCGCATGGACAAGGCCAAACATATTTT; cdr3_aa: CASSPHGQGQTYF
clone_size: -; v_call: TRBV5-3; j_call: TRBJ1-5; d_call: -; cdr3_nt: TGTGCCAGAAGCCCCCTCAGACAGGGCAATCAGCCCCAGCATTTT; cdr3_aa: CARSPLRQGNQPQHF
clone_size: -; v_call: TRBV6-1; j_call: TRBJ1-1; d_call: -; cdr3_nt: TGTGCCAGCACTCTCGAAGGGGTTCGGAGCACTGAAGCTTTCTTT; cdr3_aa: CASTLEGVRSTEAFF
clone_size: once; v_call: TRBV7-6; j_call: TRBJ2-1; d_call: -; cdr3_nt: TGTGCCAGCAGCCAACAGGGCAATGAGCAGTTCTTC; cdr3_aa: CASSQQGNEQFF
clone_size: -; v_call: TRBV7-9; j_call: TRBJ2-7; d_call: -; cdr3_nt: TGTGCCAGCAGCTTATCCGAGGTTCAGTGGTACGAGCAGTACTTC; cdr3_aa: CASSLSEVQWYEQYF
clone_size: -; v_call: TRBV6-5; j_call: TRBJ1-1; d_call: -; cdr3_nt: TGTGCCAGCCGTTCCGGGACTTGGCTCATGAACACTGAAGCTTTCTTT; cdr3_aa: CASRSGTWLMNTEAFF
clone_size: -; v_call: TRBV7-3; j_call: TRBJ1-2; d_call: TRBD1; cdr3_nt: TGTGCCAGCAGCTTAACGAGGACAGGGAGTTACGGCTACACCTTC; cdr3_aa: CASSLTRTGSYGYTF
clone_size: -; v_call: TRBV19; j_call: TRBJ1-1; d_call: -; cdr3_nt: TGTGCTAGTAGTAGCCTAGGGAACACTGAAGCTTTCTTT; cdr3_aa: CASSSLGNTEAFF
clone_size: -; v_call: TRBV6-6; j_call: TRBJ2-7; d_call: -; cdr3_nt: TGTGCCACTGCGGGCGGGTCCTACGAGCAGTACTTC; cdr3_aa: CATAGGSYEQYF
clone_size: few; v_call: TRBV4-3; j_call: TRBJ1-1; d_call: TRBD1; cdr3_nt: TGCGCCAGCAGCCAGGCAAGACAGGGTATCACTGAAGCTTTCTTT; cdr3_aa: CASSQARQGITEAFF
clone_size: few; v_call: TRBV6-1; j_call: TRBJ1-1; d_call: -; cdr3_nt: TGTGCCAGCAGTCCTTCAGGGTACACTGAAGCTTTCTTT; cdr3_aa: CASSPSGYTEAFF
clone_size: -; v_call: TRBV5-1; j_call: TRBJ1-1; d_call: -; cdr3_nt: TGCGCCAGCAGCTTTGGACCCGATCCGCGGGTCTTT; cdr3_aa: CASSFGPDPRVF
clone_size: -; v_call: TRBV27; j_call: TRBJ1-2; d_call: TRBD1; cdr3_nt: TGTGCCAGCAGTTCCTGGGACAGGGTTGCTAACTATGGCTACACCTTC; cdr3_aa: CASSSWDRVANYGYTF
clone_size: many; v_call: TRBV6-6; j_call: TRBJ1-2; d_call: -; cdr3_nt: TGTGCCAGCAGCCTGGACTGGGGCTACACCTTC; cdr3_aa: CASSLDWGYTF
clone_size: -; v_call: TRBV7-7; j_call: TRBJ2-7; d_call: TRBD1; cdr3_nt: TGTGCCAGCAGCTGGTCCGGGACAGCTGGCGAGCAGTACTTC; cdr3_aa: CASSWSGTAGEQYF
clone_size: -; v_call: TRBV7-9; j_call: TRBJ1-5; d_call: -; cdr3_nt: TGTGCCAGCAGCCCAACCGGAACAGGCCCCCAGAGTCAGCCCCAGCATTTT; cdr3_aa: CASSPTGTGPQSQPQHF
clone_size: -; v_call: TRBV19; j_call: TRBJ2-7; d_call: TRBD1; cdr3_nt: TGTGCCAGTAGTACCCAGACAGGGATTCCCTACGAGCAGTACTTC; cdr3_aa: CASSTQTGIPYEQYF
clone_size: few; v_call: TRBV4-2; j_call: TRBJ2-1; d_call: -; cdr3_nt: TGTGCCAGCAGCCAAAGGGGGGGGCGTAATGAGCAGTTCTTC; cdr3_aa: CASSQRGGRNEQFF
clone_size: -; v_call: TRBV15; j_call: TRBJ2-1; d_call: TRBD1; cdr3_nt: TGTGCCACCAGCAAAAAACAACGGACAGGGAGCTCCTACAATGAGCAGTTCTTC; cdr3_aa: CATSKKQRTGSSYNEQFF
clone_size: -; v_call: TRBV9; j_call: TRBJ2-7; d_call: -; cdr3_nt: TGTGCCAGCAGCCCTACAAGAGGCCCCTCCGAGCAGTACTTC; cdr3_aa: CASSPTRGPSEQYF
clone_size: -; v_call: TRBV5-4; j_call: TRBJ2-7; d_call: TRBD1; cdr3_nt: TGTGCCAGCAGCTTGCCAGAGACAGGGGCGTACGAGCAGTACTTC; cdr3_aa: CASSLPETGAYEQYF
clone_size: -; v_call: TRBV2; j_call: TRBJ1-5; d_call: -; cdr3_nt: TGTGCCAGCAGTGATGAGGGGGGGTATACGGGCCAGCATTTT; cdr3_aa: CASSDEGGYTGQHF
clone_size: -; v_call: TRBV18; j_call: TRBJ1-3; d_call: -; cdr3_nt: TGTGCCAGCTCACCAGTACAGGTTGGGGTCTCTGGAAACACCATATATTTT; cdr3_aa: CASSPVQVGVSGNTIYF
clone_size: -; v_call: TRBV19; j_call: TRBJ2-1; d_call: -; cdr3_nt: TGTGCCAGTAGTATCTCTCCCCAGGGGAATGAGCAGTTCTTC; cdr3_aa: CASSISPQGNEQFF
clone_size: few; v_call: TRBV12-5; j_call: TRBJ2-1; d_call: -; cdr3_nt: TGTGCTAGTGGTTTGGCCCACCGGGACTTCCATGAGCAGTTCTTC; cdr3_aa: CASGLAHRDFHEQFF
clone_size: -; v_call: TRBV5-1; j_call: TRBJ2-7; d_call: TRBD1; cdr3_nt: TGCGCCAGCAGCCTTATCCCGGGACAGGTAACCTACGAGCAGTACTTC; cdr3_aa: CASSLIPGQVTYEQYF
clone_size: -; v_call: TRBV6-6; j_call: TRBJ1-5; d_call: TRBD1; cdr3_nt: TGTGCCAGCAGCCTCACAGGGGGTAATCAGCCCCAGCATTTT; cdr3_aa: CASSLTGGNQPQHF
clone_size: few; v_call: TRBV5-6; j_call: TRBJ2-3; d_call: -; cdr3_nt: TGTGCTAGCGGAAGGGCAGGGGAAGATACGCAGTATTTT; cdr3_aa: CASGRAGEDTQYF
clone_size: -; v_call: TRBV27; j_call: TRBJ2-7; d_call: -; cdr3_nt: TGTGCCAGCAGTTCTACAGGGTCGATCTACGAGCAGTACTTC; cdr3_aa: CASSSTGSIYEQYF
clone_size: -; v_call: TRBV7-2; j_call: TRBJ2-1; d_call: TRBD2; cdr3_nt: TGTGCCAGCAGCCTACACGCGGGGGGGCTTGTTGTGGGGCAGTTCTTC; cdr3_aa: CASSLHAGGLVVGQFF
clone_size: -; v_call: TRBV19; j_call: TRBJ1-1; d_call: -; cdr3_nt: TGTGCCAGTAGTATACCATCAGGGCCCGAGAACACTGAAGCTTTCTTT; cdr3_aa: CASSIPSGPENTEAFF